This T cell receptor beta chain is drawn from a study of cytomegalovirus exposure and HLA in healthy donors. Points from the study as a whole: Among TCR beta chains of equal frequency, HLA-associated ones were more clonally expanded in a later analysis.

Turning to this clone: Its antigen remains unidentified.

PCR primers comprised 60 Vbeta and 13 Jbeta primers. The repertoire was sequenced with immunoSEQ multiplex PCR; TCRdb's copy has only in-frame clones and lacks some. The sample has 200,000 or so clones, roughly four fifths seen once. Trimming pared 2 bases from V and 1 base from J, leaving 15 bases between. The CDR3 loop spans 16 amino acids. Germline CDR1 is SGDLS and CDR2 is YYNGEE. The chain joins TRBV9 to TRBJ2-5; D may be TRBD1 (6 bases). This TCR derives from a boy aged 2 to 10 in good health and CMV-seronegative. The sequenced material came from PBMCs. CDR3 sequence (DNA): TGTGCCAGCAGCGTTAGATCTGGACAGCCCCAAGAGACCCAGTACTTC. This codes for CASSVRSGQPQETQYF.